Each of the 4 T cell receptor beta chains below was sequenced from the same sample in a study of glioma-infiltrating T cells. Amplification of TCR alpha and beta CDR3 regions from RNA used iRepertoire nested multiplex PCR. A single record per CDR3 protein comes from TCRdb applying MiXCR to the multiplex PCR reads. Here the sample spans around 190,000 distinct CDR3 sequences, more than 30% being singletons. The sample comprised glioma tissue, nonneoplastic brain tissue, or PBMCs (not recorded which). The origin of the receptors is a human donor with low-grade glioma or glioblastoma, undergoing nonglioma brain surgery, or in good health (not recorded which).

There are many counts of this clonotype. In DNA, the CDR3 is TGCAGTGCTAGAGAATGGCCTGAGCAGTACTTC. Protein: CSAREWPEQYF. V usage is TRBV20-1 and J usage is TRBJ2-7, with D hard to call. Germline V gives CDR1 DFQATT, CDR2 SNEGSKA (reference sequence). CDR3 size: 11 residues. The germline V and J ends were trimmed by 0 bases and 7 bases, with 7 bases remaining between them.

For the CDR3, the DNA is TGTGCCAGTGCGCCACCCGGACAGGACAATGAAAAACTGTTTTTT. It yields the protein CASAPPGQDNEKLFF. V and J are TRBV19 and TRBJ1-4; 7 bases are shared with TRBD1. Trimming cost V 8 bases and J 5 bases; bases outside gene matches: 11. The CDR3 consists of 15 residues. The V gene's germline CDR1 is LNHDA and CDR2 SQIVND (reference sequence).

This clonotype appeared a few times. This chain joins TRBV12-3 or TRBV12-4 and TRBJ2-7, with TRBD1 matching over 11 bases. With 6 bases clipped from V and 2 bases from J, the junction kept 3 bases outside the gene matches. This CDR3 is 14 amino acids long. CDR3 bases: TGTGCCAGCAGCTGGACAGGGGGCCCCTACGAGCAGTACTTC. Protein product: CASSWTGGPYEQYF.

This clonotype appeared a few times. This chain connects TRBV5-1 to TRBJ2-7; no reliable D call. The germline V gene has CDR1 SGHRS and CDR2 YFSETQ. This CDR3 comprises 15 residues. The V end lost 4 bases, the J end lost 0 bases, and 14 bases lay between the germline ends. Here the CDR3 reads CASSQRPRSSYEQYF. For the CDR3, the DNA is TGCGCCAGCAGCCAGAGGCCTAGAAGCTCCTACGAGCAGTACTTC.